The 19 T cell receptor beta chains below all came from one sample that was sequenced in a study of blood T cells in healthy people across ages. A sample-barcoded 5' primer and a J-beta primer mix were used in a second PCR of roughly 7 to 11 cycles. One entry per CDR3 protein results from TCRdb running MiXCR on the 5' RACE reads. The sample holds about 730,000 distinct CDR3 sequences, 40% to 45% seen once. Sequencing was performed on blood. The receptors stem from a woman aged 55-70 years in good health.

For the CDR3, the DNA is TGTGCCAGCAGTTTTGAGGAAGGGGGGACCTACGAGCAGTACTTC. Protein product: CASSFEEGGTYEQYF. The V and J genes are TRBV12-3 or TRBV12-4 and TRBJ2-7; D could derive from TRBD1 or TRBD2 (6 bases each). V was clipped by 3 bases and J by 2 bases, with 14 bases between them. The CDR3 is 15 residues long.

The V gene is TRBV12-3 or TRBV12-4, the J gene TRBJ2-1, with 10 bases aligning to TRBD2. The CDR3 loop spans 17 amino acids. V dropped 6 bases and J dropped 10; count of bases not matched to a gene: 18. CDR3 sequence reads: CASSPYLLAGTVLEQFF. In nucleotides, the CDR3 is TGTGCCAGCAGCCCATACCTACTAGCGGGAACAGTGCTGGAGCAGTTCTTC.

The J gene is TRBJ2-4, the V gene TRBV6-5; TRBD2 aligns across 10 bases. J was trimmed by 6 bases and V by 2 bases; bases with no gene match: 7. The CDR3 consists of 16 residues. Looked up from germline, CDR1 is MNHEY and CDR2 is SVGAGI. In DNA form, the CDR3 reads TGTGCCAGCAGTTACGGTAGCGGGGGGCGGGGAAACATTCAGTACTTC. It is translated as CASSYGSGGRGNIQYF.

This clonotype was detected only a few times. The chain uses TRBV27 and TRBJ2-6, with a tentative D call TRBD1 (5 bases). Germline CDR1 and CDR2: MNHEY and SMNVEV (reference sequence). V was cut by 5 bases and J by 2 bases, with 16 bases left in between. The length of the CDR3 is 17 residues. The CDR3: CASSNDRLTPGANVLTF. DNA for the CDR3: TGTGCCAGCAGTAACGACAGACTTACACCTGGGGCCAACGTCCTGACTTTC.

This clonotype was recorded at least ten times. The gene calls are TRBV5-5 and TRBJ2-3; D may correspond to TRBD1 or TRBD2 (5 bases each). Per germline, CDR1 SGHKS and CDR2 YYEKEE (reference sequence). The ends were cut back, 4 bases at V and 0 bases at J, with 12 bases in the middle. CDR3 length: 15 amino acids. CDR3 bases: TGTGCCAGCAGCAGGGACGCCTCTAGCACAGATACGCAGTATTTT. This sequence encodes CASSRDASSTDTQYF.

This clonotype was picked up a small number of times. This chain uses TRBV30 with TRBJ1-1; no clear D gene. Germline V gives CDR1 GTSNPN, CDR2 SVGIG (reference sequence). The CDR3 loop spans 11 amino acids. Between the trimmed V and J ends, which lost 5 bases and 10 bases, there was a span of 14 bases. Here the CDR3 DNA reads TGTGCCTGGGGACCCACCTCGGGAGCTTTCTTT. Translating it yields CAWGPTSGAFF.

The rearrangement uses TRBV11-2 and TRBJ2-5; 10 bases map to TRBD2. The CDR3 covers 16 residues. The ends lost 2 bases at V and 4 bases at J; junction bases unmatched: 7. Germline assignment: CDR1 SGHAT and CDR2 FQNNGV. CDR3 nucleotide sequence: TGTGCCAGCAGCTTATGGGGTAGCGGGGGGATAGAGACCCAGTACTTC. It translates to CASSLWGSGGIETQYF. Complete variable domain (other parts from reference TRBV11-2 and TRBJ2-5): EAGVAQSPRYKIIEKRQSVAFWCNPISGHATLYWYQQILGQGPKLLIQFQNNGVVDDSQLPKDRFSAERLKGVDSTLKIQPAKLEDSAVYLCASSLWGSGGIETQYFGPGTRLLVL.

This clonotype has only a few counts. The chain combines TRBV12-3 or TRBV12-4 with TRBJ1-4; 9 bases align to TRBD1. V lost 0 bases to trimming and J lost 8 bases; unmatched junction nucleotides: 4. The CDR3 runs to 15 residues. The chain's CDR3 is CASSLAGTGLEKLFF. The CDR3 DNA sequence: TGTGCCAGCAGTTTAGCGGGGACAGGGTTGGAAAAACTGTTTTTT.

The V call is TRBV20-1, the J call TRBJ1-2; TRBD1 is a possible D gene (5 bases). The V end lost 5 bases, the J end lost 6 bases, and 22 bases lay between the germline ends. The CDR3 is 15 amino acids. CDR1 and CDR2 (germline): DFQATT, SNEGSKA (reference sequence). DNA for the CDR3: TGCAGTGCTCTAGGCCTGACAGTCCGCTATAATGGCTACACCTTC. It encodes CSALGLTVRYNGYTF.

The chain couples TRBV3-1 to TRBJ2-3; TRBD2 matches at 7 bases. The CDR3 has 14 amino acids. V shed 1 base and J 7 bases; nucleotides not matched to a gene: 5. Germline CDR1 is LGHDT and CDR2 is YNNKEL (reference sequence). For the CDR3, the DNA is TGTGCCAGCAGCCAAGCGGGAGGTCAGAATACGCAGTATTTT. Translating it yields CASSQAGGQNTQYF.

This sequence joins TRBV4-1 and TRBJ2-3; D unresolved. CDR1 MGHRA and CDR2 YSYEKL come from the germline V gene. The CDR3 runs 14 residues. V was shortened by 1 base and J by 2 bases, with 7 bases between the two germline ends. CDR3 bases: TGCGCCAGCAGCCAAGTAGACATCACAGATACGCAGTATTTT. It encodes CASSQVDITDTQYF.

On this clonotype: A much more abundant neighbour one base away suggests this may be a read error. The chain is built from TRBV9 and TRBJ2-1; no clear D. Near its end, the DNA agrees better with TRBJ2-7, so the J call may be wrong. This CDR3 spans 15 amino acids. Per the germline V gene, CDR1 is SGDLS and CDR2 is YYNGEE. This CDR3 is CASSFDWNSYNEQYF. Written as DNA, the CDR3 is TGTGCCAGCAGCTTTGACTGGAACTCCTACAATGAGCAGTACTTC.

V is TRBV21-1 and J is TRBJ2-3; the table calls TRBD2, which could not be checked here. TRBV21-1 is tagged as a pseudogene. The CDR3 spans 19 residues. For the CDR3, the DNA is TGTGCCAGCACCCTAAGAGGGCTAGCGGGGGGGCCAGGCACAGATACGCAGTATTTT. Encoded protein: CASTLRGLAGGPGTDTQYF.

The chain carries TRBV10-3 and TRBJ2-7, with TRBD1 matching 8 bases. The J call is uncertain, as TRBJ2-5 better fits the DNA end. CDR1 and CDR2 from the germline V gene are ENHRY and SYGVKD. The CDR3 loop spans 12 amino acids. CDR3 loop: CAIRDRVETQYF. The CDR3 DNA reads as TGTGCCATCAGGGACAGGGTGGAGACCCAGTACTTC.

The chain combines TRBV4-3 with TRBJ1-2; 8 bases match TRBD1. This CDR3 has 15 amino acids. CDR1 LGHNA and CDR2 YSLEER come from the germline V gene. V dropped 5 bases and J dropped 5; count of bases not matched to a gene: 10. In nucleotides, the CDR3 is TGCGCCAGCAGCGTCGCCGGACAGGGCCCATATGGCTACACCTTC. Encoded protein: CASSVAGQGPYGYTF.

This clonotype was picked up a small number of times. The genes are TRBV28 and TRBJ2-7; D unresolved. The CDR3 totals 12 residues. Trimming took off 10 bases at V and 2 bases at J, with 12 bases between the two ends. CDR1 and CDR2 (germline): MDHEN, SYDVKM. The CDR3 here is CATVAYTYEQYF. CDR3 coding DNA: TGTGCCACAGTAGCATACACCTACGAGCAGTACTTC.

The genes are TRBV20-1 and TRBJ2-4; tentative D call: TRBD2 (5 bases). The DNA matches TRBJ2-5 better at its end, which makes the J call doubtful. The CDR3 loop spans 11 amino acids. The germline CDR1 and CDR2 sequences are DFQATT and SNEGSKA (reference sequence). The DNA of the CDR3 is TGCAGTACTCTAGCAGGAGAGACCCAGTACTTC. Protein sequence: CSTLAGETQYF.

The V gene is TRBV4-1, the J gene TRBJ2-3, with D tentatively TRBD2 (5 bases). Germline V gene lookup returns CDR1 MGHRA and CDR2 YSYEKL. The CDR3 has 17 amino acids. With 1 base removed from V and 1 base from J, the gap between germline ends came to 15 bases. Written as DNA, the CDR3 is TGCGCCAGCAGCCAAGCAAACAGAGGGTTGGGCACAGATACGCAGTATTTT. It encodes CASSQANRGLGTDTQYF.

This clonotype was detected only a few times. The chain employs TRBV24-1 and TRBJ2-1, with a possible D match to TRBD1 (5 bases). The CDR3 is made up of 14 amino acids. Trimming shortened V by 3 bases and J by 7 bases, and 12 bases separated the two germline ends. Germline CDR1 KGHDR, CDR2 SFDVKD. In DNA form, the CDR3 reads TGTGCCACCAGTGATGTGACAGTTTCGAATGAGCAGTTCTTC. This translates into CATSDVTVSNEQFF.